This T cell receptor (beta chain) stems from a study of T cell responses to AZD1222 COVID-19 vaccine. Study observations and caveats: Across spike, vaccine-associated CD4 TCRs were found, dominant at 160-218 and 743-854. The study identified only five to seven AZD1222 recipients as seropositive at baseline. Spike-specific TCR breadth and depth were elevated following two AZD1222 doses.

On this clone itself: Its target is not known.

V was shortened by 5 bases and J by 9 bases, with 8 bases between the two germline ends. The CDR3 totals 11 residues. Germline CDR1 is MNHEY and CDR2 is SVGEGT. Here immunoSEQ multiplex PCR was the method, and the copy in TCRdb shows in-frame clones only, minus some. The sample lists around 130,000 clones, 90% to 95% seen once, with approximately 4% in the top ten. The specimen comprised peripheral blood, sampled 28 days after the second AZD1222 dose. The chain is built from TRBV6-2 or TRBV6-3 and TRBJ1-5; D is unresolved. The clonotype comes from an adult who received the AZD1222 COVID-19 vaccine. CDR3 in amino acids: CASSDGRPQHF. The CDR3 DNA reads as TGTGCCAGCAGTGACGGTCGGCCCCAGCATTTT.